A selection of T cell receptor beta chains follows, all from one sample in a study of T cell repertoires in cytomegalovirus infection. TCRdb re-analysed the reads in MiXCR, keeping a single row per CDR3 protein. The table has about 920,000 distinct CDR3 sequences, less than 40% seen once. Antigens for these TCRs are unknown. Sequencing was performed on cultured CD8+ T cells from PBMCs, taken from culture after CMV antigen stimulation. All receptors derive from a human donor in good health (CMV status not recorded). Some clones in this sample may be carry-over from other donors' samples. Each CDR3 is given with its conserved first and last residue. Fields, in order: D gene, V gene, J gene, clone size, CDR3 protein, CDR3 DNA. D genes are given only for firm matches. The size of a clone is reported for some rows only, either as once, few or many, or as a class for expanded clones.

>TRBD2|TRBV12-3/TRBV12-4|TRBJ2-3|-
CASSFSTSGGSADTQYF
TGTGCCAGCAGTTTCTCAACTAGCGGGGGGTCTGCAGATACGCAGTATTTT
>-|TRBV27|TRBJ2-1|few
CASSFGRTYYNEQFF
TGTGCCAGCAGTTTCGGACGGACCTACTACAATGAGCAGTTCTTC
>-|TRBV12-3/TRBV12-4|TRBJ2-3|few
CASSPDTTDTQYF
TGTGCCAGCAGTCCAGACACTACAGATACGCAGTATTTT
>-|TRBV7-2|TRBJ2-3|-
CASSSFWGPDTQYF
TGTGCCAGCAGCTCATTCTGGGGGCCGGATACGCAGTATTTT
>TRBD2|TRBV11-2|TRBJ2-1|few
CASSLEGTSLYNEQFF
TGTGCCAGCAGCTTAGAGGGGACTAGCCTTTACAATGAGCAGTTCTTC
>-|TRBV5-4|TRBJ2-3|-
CASSLEGRFTDTQYF
TGTGCCAGCAGCTTGGAGGGGCGCTTCACAGATACGCAGTATTTT
>-|TRBV27|TRBJ2-1|few
CASRIMDHYNEQFF
TGTGCCAGTAGGATAATGGACCATTACAATGAGCAGTTCTTC
>TRBD1|TRBV7-9|TRBJ1-1|many
CASSHRQGMNTEAFF
TGTGCCAGCAGCCACCGACAGGGAATGAACACTGAAGCTTTCTTT
>-|TRBV29-1|TRBJ1-1|once
CSVESGTEAFF
TGCAGCGTTGAAAGTGGGACTGAAGCTTTCTTT
>-|TRBV18|TRBJ1-1|many
CASSPPWRQMNTEAFF
TGTGCCAGCTCACCACCGTGGCGGCAGATGAACACTGAAGCTTTCTTT
>-|TRBV7-2|TRBJ2-3|many
CASSRRLLGYKSTDTQYF
TGTGCCAGCAGCCGCCGTCTGTTGGGGTACAAGAGCACAGATACGCAGTATTTT
>-|TRBV7-9|TRBJ1-1|many
CASSSPGGNTEAFF
TGTGCCAGCAGCTCCCCCGGGGGTAACACTGAAGCTTTCTTT
>-|TRBV27|TRBJ1-5|-
CASSLKRGNQPQHF
TGTGCCAGCAGTTTAAAAAGGGGCAATCAGCCCCAGCATTTT
>-|TRBV12-3/TRBV12-4|TRBJ1-5|-
CASSRNAGSNQPQHF
TGTGCCAGCAGCCGAAACGCAGGGAGCAATCAGCCCCAGCATTTT
>-|TRBV27|TRBJ2-3|-
CASSLSFSQVTDTQYF
TGTGCCAGCAGTTTATCGTTCTCCCAGGTAACAGATACGCAGTATTTT
>-|TRBV7-8|TRBJ1-5|many
CASSFGSRDQPQHF
TGTGCCAGCAGCTTCGGTTCAAGGGATCAGCCCCAGCATTTT
>-|TRBV5-3|TRBJ1-2|-
CASSLEDTSYGYTF
TGTGCCAGCAGCTTGGAGGACACCTCCTATGGCTACACCTTC
>-|TRBV20-1|TRBJ1-2|-
CSARVVPTNYGYTF
TGCAGTGCTAGAGTTGTACCAACTAACTATGGCTACACCTTC
>-|TRBV2|TRBJ2-7|-
CASSQVLTPEQYF
TGTGCCAGCTCACAGGTACTTACTCCCGAGCAGTACTTC
>-|TRBV7-9|TRBJ2-1|many
CASSLAGSENEQFF
TGTGCCAGCAGCTTAGCGGGGTCGGAGAATGAGCAGTTCTTC
>-|TRBV2|TRBJ1-2|-
CASSAVTNYGYTF
TGTGCCAGCAGTGCCGTTACTAACTATGGCTACACCTTC
>-|TRBV5-1|TRBJ2-7|few
CASSLSTGLYYEQYF
TGCGCCAGCAGCTTGTCAACAGGGCTATACTACGAGCAGTACTTC
>TRBD2|TRBV27|TRBJ2-7|-
CASSLGRGVPYEQYF
TGTGCCAGCAGTTTAGGGCGGGGGGTCCCCTACGAGCAGTACTTC
>TRBD1|TRBV27|TRBJ2-1|-
CASRVWGATRDRADNEQFF
TGTGCCAGCAGAGTTTGGGGGGCCACACGGGACAGGGCCGATAATGAGCAGTTCTTC
>-|TRBV4-3|TRBJ2-2|few
CASSQDPPSGTGELFF
TGCGCCAGCAGCCAAGATCCCCCGAGTGGGACCGGGGAGCTGTTTTTT
>-|TRBV7-6|TRBJ2-5|-
CASSPHSQQETQYF
TGTGCCAGCAGCCCCCACTCGCAACAAGAGACCCAGTACTTC
>-|TRBV7-2|TRBJ2-5|many
CASSLVAGWALETQYF
TGTGCCAGCAGCTTAGTGGCGGGCTGGGCTTTGGAGACCCAGTACTTC
>TRBD1|TRBV27|TRBJ2-1|few
CATGTGVGNEQFF
TGTGCCACAGGGACAGGGGTTGGCAATGAGCAGTTCTTC
>-|TRBV6-1|TRBJ1-3|few
CASRSNSGNTIYF
TGTGCCAGCAGGTCCAACTCTGGAAACACCATATATTTT
>-|TRBV7-6|TRBJ2-5|-
CASSFRLAGQQETQYF
TGTGCCAGCAGCTTCCGTCTGGCAGGCCAACAAGAGACCCAGTACTTC
>TRBD1|TRBV6-5|TRBJ1-2|-
CASSDTGGFDYGYTF
TGTGCCAGCAGTGATACAGGGGGGTTCGACTATGGCTACACCTTC
>-|TRBV12-3/TRBV12-4|TRBJ1-1|-
CASRMGHSNTEAFF
TGTGCCAGCAGGATGGGACACTCGAACACTGAAGCTTTCTTT
>-|TRBV28|TRBJ2-2|few
CASSLQWPNTGELFF
TGTGCCAGCAGTCTACAGTGGCCGAACACCGGGGAGCTGTTTTTT
>-|TRBV7-9|TRBJ2-3|-
CASSLYGGPADDTQYF
TGTGCCAGCAGCCTTTATGGGGGCCCGGCGGATGATACGCAGTATTTT
>-|TRBV6-5|TRBJ2-4|few
CASSYSGQGLDIQYF
TGTGCCAGCAGTTACTCGGGGCAGGGACTGGACATTCAGTACTTC
>TRBD1|TRBV27|TRBJ2-2|few
CASSLSIPGQGNTGELFF
TGTGCCAGCAGTTTATCGATTCCGGGACAGGGAAACACCGGGGAGCTGTTTTTT
>-|TRBV4-3|TRBJ1-4|-
CASSQDHLGRDREKLFF
TGCGCCAGCAGCCAAGATCACCTCGGGAGGGACCGTGAAAAACTGTTTTTT
>TRBD2|TRBV7-8|TRBJ2-1|-
CASSPSGGHHNEQFF
TGTGCCAGCAGCCCTAGCGGGGGTCACCACAATGAGCAGTTCTTC
>-|TRBV12-5|TRBJ1-5|few
CASGLGDQPQHF
TGTGCTAGTGGTTTGGGTGATCAGCCCCAGCATTTT
>-|TRBV19|TRBJ1-1|few
CASSRGGTQNTEAFF
TGTGCCAGTAGTCGTGGTGGGACACAGAACACTGAAGCTTTCTTT
>TRBD1|TRBV7-9|TRBJ1-4|-
CASSWTGNLGKLFF
TGTGCCAGCAGCTGGACAGGGAACCTCGGAAAACTGTTTTTT
>-|TRBV7-2|TRBJ2-3|many
CASSLSGPTDTQYF
TGTGCCAGCAGCTTATCGGGCCCGACAGATACGCAGTATTTT
>TRBD1|TRBV7-9|TRBJ2-7|many
CASSHPGQDYEQYF
TGTGCCAGCAGCCACCCGGGACAGGACTACGAGCAGTACTTC
>-|TRBV7-6|TRBJ1-1|few
CASSPGRQRNTEAFF
TGTGCCAGCAGCCCAGGAAGACAGAGGAACACTGAAGCTTTCTTT